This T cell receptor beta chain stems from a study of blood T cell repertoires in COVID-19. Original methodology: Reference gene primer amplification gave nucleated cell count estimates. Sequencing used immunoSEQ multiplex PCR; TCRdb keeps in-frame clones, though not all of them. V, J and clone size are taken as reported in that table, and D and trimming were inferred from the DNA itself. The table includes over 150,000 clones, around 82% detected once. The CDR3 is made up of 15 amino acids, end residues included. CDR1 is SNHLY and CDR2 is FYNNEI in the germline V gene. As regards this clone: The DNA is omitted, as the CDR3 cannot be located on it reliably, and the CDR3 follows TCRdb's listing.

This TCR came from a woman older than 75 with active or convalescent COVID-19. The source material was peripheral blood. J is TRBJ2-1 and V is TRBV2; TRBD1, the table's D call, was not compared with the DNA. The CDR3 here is CASILGRTGSNEQFF.